Presented here are 32 T cell receptor beta chains from one specimen sequenced in a study of T-cell reconstitution after alpha-beta-depleted transplantation in children. For TCRbeta, the library was prepared with unique molecular identifiers. Each CDR3 protein gets one entry after TCRdb re-called the PCR reads with MiXCR. The sample lists hundreds of thousands of distinct CDR3 sequences, about an eighth seen once, with 0.79% in the top ten. The material sequenced was PBMCs, taken before TCRalphabeta/CD19-depleted stem cell transplant. The source of these receptors is a girl aged 2 to 9 with congenital amegakaryocytic thrombocytopenia, due to receive a stem cell transplant.

Only a few counts were recorded for this clonotype. The chain employs TRBV10-3 and TRBJ2-5; D is possibly TRBD1 or TRBD2 (6 bases each). This CDR3 has 14 amino acids. Trimming took 10 bases from V and 2 from J, leaving 17 bases between them. The germline gives CDR1 ENHRY, CDR2 SYGVKD. CDR3 bases: TGTGCCACCTCAAGGGGGGATACTCAAGAGACCCAGTACTTC. Protein sequence: CATSRGDTQETQYF.

Only a few counts were recorded for this clonotype. The chain recombines TRBV7-9 with TRBJ2-3, with D possibly being TRBD2 (5 bases). CDR1 SEHNR and CDR2 FQNEAQ come from the germline V gene (reference sequence). This CDR3 comprises 16 residues. Trimming removed 5 bases from V and 6 bases from J, with 21 bases in between. CDR3 bases: TGTGCCAGCAGCCCCTCATGGACTCTGCAAGTCGATACGCAGTATTTT. This encodes CASSPSWTLQVDTQYF.

This clonotype occurred a few times. The chain uses TRBV20-1 and TRBJ2-3, with 8 bases aligning to TRBD2. The CDR3 length is 15 residues. The V segment lost 6 bases and the J segment 3 bases; nucleotides outside the gene matches: 11. CDR1 is DFQATT, CDR2 SNEGSKA, per germline (reference sequence). CDR3 DNA: TGCAGTGCAAGCCGGAGGGCGGGAGGAACAGATACGCAGTATTTT. It encodes CSASRRAGGTDTQYF.

V gene TRBV6-1 combines with J gene TRBJ1-2; tentatively, D is TRBD1 (5 bases). The germline V and J ends were trimmed by 7 bases and 8 bases, with 17 bases remaining between them. The CDR3 extends over 13 amino acids. The germline CDR1 and CDR2 sequences are MNHNS and SASEGT. This chain's CDR3 is CASKLTGLQGYTF. Written as DNA, the CDR3 is TGTGCCAGCAAATTGACGGGACTTCAGGGCTACACCTTC.

The J gene is TRBJ2-1, the V gene TRBV19; D remains unclear. V was trimmed by 3 bases and J by 1 base, leaving 10 bases between them. Germline CDR1 is LNHDA and CDR2 is SQIVND (reference sequence). This CDR3 comprises 15 residues. This CDR3 reads CASSMVAVSYNEQFF. In DNA, the CDR3 is TGTGCCAGTAGTATGGTAGCTGTATCCTACAATGAGCAGTTCTTC.

This clonotype has a count of ten or more. This chain uses TRBV20-1 with TRBJ2-7, with 9 nucleotides matching TRBD2. Germline CDR1 is DFQATT and CDR2 is SNEGSKA (reference sequence). There are 13 residues in the CDR3. The V segment lost 1 base and the J segment 4 bases; nucleotides outside the gene matches: 2. The CDR3 DNA sequence: TGCAGTGCTAGAGTAGCGGGAGCATACGAGCAGTACTTC. It is translated as CSARVAGAYEQYF.

There are many counts of this clonotype. V usage is TRBV20-1 and J usage is TRBJ2-3, with 7 positions matching TRBD2. V was clipped by 2 bases and J by 6 bases; unmatched bases: 5. The V gene's germline CDR1 is DFQATT and CDR2 SNEGSKA (reference sequence). The CDR3 length is 13 residues. The CDR3 nucleotides are TGCAGTGCTAGACTAGCGGCCTACGATACGCAGTATTTT. It is translated as CSARLAAYDTQYF.

This clonotype showed up just a few times. The genes are TRBV3-1 and TRBJ2-1; 9 bases map to TRBD2. V gave up 0 bases and J gave up 6 bases; unmatched junction bases: 9. Germline CDR1 is LGHDT and CDR2 is YNNKEL (reference sequence). The CDR3 totals 17 residues. The CDR3 protein is CASSQDGLAGNGNEQFF. The CDR3 DNA follows: TGTGCCAGCAGCCAAGATGGGCTAGCGGGGAATGGCAATGAGCAGTTCTTC.

The rearrangement uses TRBV7-9 and TRBJ2-7; D possibly uses TRBD1 or TRBD2 (5 bases each). Germline V CDR1 and CDR2: SEHNR, FQNEAQ (reference sequence). The CDR3 is 13 amino acids. Trimming took 3 bases from V and 8 from J, leaving 14 bases between them. The DNA for the CDR3 is TGTGCCAGCAGCTTTCGGGACCGAGCGAAGCAGTACTTC. This gives the protein CASSFRDRAKQYF.

This sequence joins TRBV5-1 and TRBJ2-7, with 11 positions matching TRBD2. V lost 4 bases to trimming and J lost 0 bases; unmatched junction nucleotides: 9. There are 17 residues in the CDR3. Germline lookup yields CDR1 SGHRS and CDR2 YFSETQ. The CDR3 DNA sequence: TGCGCCAGCAGCCTCCGACTAGCGGGACCCATCTCCTACGAGCAGTACTTC. It translates to CASSLRLAGPISYEQYF.

This clonotype has a count of ten or more. V is TRBV12-3 or TRBV12-4 and J is TRBJ2-2; a possible D gene is TRBD2 (6 bases). V lost 6 bases and J 5 bases, leaving 10 bases between the germline ends. The CDR3 has 13 residues. CDR3 DNA: TGTGCCAGCAGCCGAGGGACTACCGGGGAGCTGTTTTTT. This encodes CASSRGTTGELFF.

This clonotype showed up many times. The V call is TRBV10-3, the J call TRBJ2-1; tentatively, D is TRBD1 or TRBD2 (5 bases each). Germline CDR1 and CDR2: ENHRY and SYGVKD. The CDR3 covers 14 residues. Trimming stripped 3 bases from V and 11 bases from J, with 17 bases between. CDR3 loop: CAISEGTLNNKQFF. The CDR3 coding sequence is TGTGCCATCAGTGAAGGGACCCTTAATAATAAGCAGTTCTTC.

The chain carries TRBV30 and TRBJ2-1; 7 nucleotides agree with TRBD2. V shed 2 bases, J shed 9 bases, and the junction held 7 bases outside the gene matches. Germline assignment: CDR1 GTSNPN and CDR2 SVGIG (reference sequence). The CDR3 totals 13 residues. The CDR3 DNA sequence: TGTGCCTGGAGTTCTAGCGGCCCGGGTGAGCAGTTCTTC. Its protein is CAWSSSGPGEQFF. The complete variable domain, with remaining parts taken from reference TRBV30 and TRBJ2-1, reads SQTIHQWPATLVQPVGSPLSLECTVEGTSNPNLYWYRQAAGRGLQLLFYSVGIGQISSEVPQNLSASRPQDRQFILSSKKLLLSDSGFYLCAWSSSGPGEQFFGPGTRLTVL.

This sequence joins TRBV29-1 and TRBJ1-1, with a weak D call TRBD1 (5 bases). The V end was cut by 6 bases, the J end by 4 bases, with 15 bases between. The CDR3 covers 13 residues. CDR1 and CDR2 from the germline V gene are SQVTM and ANQGSEA. This CDR3 is CSVKGPTATEAFF. The CDR3 DNA sequence: TGCAGCGTCAAGGGACCTACTGCCACTGAAGCTTTCTTT.

This clonotype was recorded at least ten times. J is TRBJ2-7 and V is TRBV27; TRBD2 matches at 10 bases. The germline V gene encodes CDR1 MNHEY and CDR2 SMNVEV (reference sequence). The length of the CDR3 is 15 residues. J was trimmed by 0 bases and V by 3 bases; bases with no gene match: 2. The CDR3 DNA follows: TGTGCCAGCAGTTTTTCTAGCGGGAGCTCCTACGAGCAGTACTTC. Protein: CASSFSSGSSYEQYF.

This clonotype was observed many times. The chain links TRBV29-1 to TRBJ2-5; D uncertain. Germline CDR1 is SQVTM and CDR2 is ANQGSEA. The CDR3 is made up of 13 amino acids. Trimming took off 7 bases at V and 0 bases at J, with 12 bases between the two ends. The CDR3 DNA is TGCAGCGCAAAGGACGGTTACCAAGAGACCCAGTACTTC. Translating gives CSAKDGYQETQYF.

The sample holds a few counts of this clonotype. V usage is TRBV10-3 and J usage is TRBJ2-2, with D tentatively TRBD1 or TRBD2 (5 bases each). This CDR3 comprises 13 residues. Per the germline V gene, CDR1 is ENHRY and CDR2 is SYGVKD. V was cut by 8 bases and J by 0 bases, with 7 bases left in between. The CDR3 reads CAIWGSNTGELFF. CDR3 bases: TGTGCCATCTGGGGGTCGAACACCGGGGAGCTGTTTTTT.

This clonotype was detected ten times or more. The chain couples TRBV28 to TRBJ2-1, with 9 nucleotides matching TRBD2. CDR3 size: 15 residues. V lost 8 bases and J lost 3; bases outside the gene matches: 8. The V gene's germline CDR1 is MDHEN and CDR2 SYDVKM. The DNA of the CDR3 is TGTGCCAGCCAGCTAGCGGGAAGTCGCTACAATGAGCAGTTCTTC. It encodes CASQLAGSRYNEQFF. Based on the CDR3 plus reference TRBV28 and TRBJ2-1, the full variable domain is DVKVTQSSRYLVKRTGEKVFLECVQDMDHENMFWYRQDPGLGLRLIYFSYDVKMKEKGDIPEGYSVSREKKERFSLILESASTNQTSMYLCASQLAGSRYNEQFFGPGTRLTVL.

J is TRBJ2-6 and V is TRBV30; D not resolved. Trimming pared 1 base from V and 2 bases from J, leaving 3 bases between. The CDR3 has 13 amino acids. In germline, CDR1 is GTSNPN, CDR2 SVGIG (reference sequence). CDR3 sequence: CAWSATGANVLTF. DNA of the CDR3: TGTGCCTGGAGTGCAACTGGGGCCAACGTCCTGACTTTC. Full variable domain (missing parts from reference TRBV30 and TRBJ2-6): SQTIHQWPATLVQPVGSPLSLECTVEGTSNPNLYWYRQAAGRGLQLLFYSVGIGQISSEVPQNLSASRPQDRQFILSSKKLLLSDSGFYLCAWSATGANVLTFGAGSRLTVL.

This clonotype was counted ten times or more. The chain couples TRBV12-3 or TRBV12-4 to TRBJ1-1; D ambiguous. The CDR3 loop spans 14 amino acids. The ends were cut back, 5 bases at V and 1 base at J, with 11 bases in the middle. The CDR3 region has the DNA TGTGCCAGCAGTGAAGACCCCACGAACACTGAAGCTTTCTTT. Its translation is CASSEDPTNTEAFF.

The V and J genes are TRBV20-1 and TRBJ2-7; 9 bases align to TRBD2. The CDR3 has 14 residues. J gave up 4 bases and V 6 bases, and 10 bases lay outside the gene matches. The V gene's germline CDR1 is DFQATT and CDR2 SNEGSKA (reference sequence). The CDR3 nucleotides read TGCAGTGCCAGACCTAGCGGGAACGATTACGAGCAGTACTTC. Protein sequence: CSARPSGNDYEQYF.

This chain joins TRBV25-1 and TRBJ2-1; unclear D gene. Trimming shortened V by 6 bases and J by 0 bases, and 9 bases separated the two germline ends. Per the germline V gene, CDR1 is MGHDK and CDR2 is SYGVNS. This CDR3 comprises 14 residues. CDR3 amino acids: CASRDKSSYNEQFF. As DNA, the CDR3 is TGTGCCAGCAGAGACAAGAGCTCCTACAATGAGCAGTTCTTC.

This chain connects TRBV7-9 to TRBJ2-7; D unclear. The germline gives CDR1 SEHNR, CDR2 FQNEAQ (reference sequence). This CDR3 has 14 residues. Trimming removed 1 base from V and 3 bases from J, with 10 bases in between. The CDR3: CASSLEAGYYEQYF. CDR3 coding DNA: TGTGCCAGCAGCTTAGAAGCAGGATACTACGAGCAGTACTTC.

At least ten counts were recorded for this clonotype. This sequence joins TRBV29-1 and TRBJ2-7; TRBD1 agrees at 11 bases. V shed 8 bases and J 8 bases; nucleotides not matched to a gene: 8. The CDR3 length is 12 residues. The germline gives CDR1 SQVTM, CDR2 ANQGSEA. The CDR3 sequence: CSIRTGGKKQYF. In DNA form, the CDR3 reads TGCAGCATACGGACAGGGGGCAAGAAGCAGTACTTC.

This clonotype was seen ten or more times. This chain uses TRBV7-3 with TRBJ2-2; D possibly corresponds to TRBD2 (5 bases). Germline V gene data show CDR1 as SGHTA and CDR2 as FQGTGA. This CDR3 region has 15 residues. Trimming removed 2 bases from V and 4 bases from J, with 11 bases in between. CDR3 sequence (DNA): TGTGCCAGCAGCTTATTATCGGGGTTCACCGGGGAGCTGTTTTTT. Translation: CASSLLSGFTGELFF.

This clonotype appeared many times. V gene TRBV20-1 combines with J gene TRBJ1-6; TRBD1 might be the D (5 bases). From germline, CDR1 is DFQATT and CDR2 SNEGSKA (reference sequence). CDR3 length equals 11 residues. CDR3 sequence reads: CTRRADSPLHF. CDR3 in DNA: TGCACTCGCAGGGCAGATTCACCCCTCCACTTT.

The rearrangement joins TRBV5-1 to TRBJ2-7; tentatively, D is TRBD1 (6 bases). Per the germline V gene, CDR1 is SGHRS and CDR2 is YFSETQ. The V gene lost 4 bases and the J gene lost 3 bases, with 14 bases spanning the gap. The CDR3 totals 14 residues. Here the CDR3 reads CASSQSQGFYEQYF. The DNA for the CDR3 is TGCGCCAGCAGCCAGAGTCAGGGGTTCTACGAGCAGTACTTC.

The chain uses TRBV29-1 and TRBJ2-5; D possibly corresponds to TRBD2 (6 bases). Germline V gene sequence: CDR1 SQVTM, CDR2 ANQGSEA. With 2 bases removed from V and 5 bases from J, the gap between germline ends came to 12 bases. The CDR3 extends over 13 amino acids. The CDR3 sequence is CSVERGLKETQYF. DNA of the CDR3: TGCAGCGTTGAACGGGGGTTGAAGGAGACCCAGTACTTC.

The rearrangement links TRBV4-2 to TRBJ2-5; D gene unclear. The CDR3 length is 13 residues. Trimming removed 0 bases from V and 5 bases from J, with 7 bases in between. CDR1 and CDR2 from the germline V gene are LGHNA and YNFKEQ. The CDR3: CASSQDYPETQYF. The CDR3 DNA sequence: TGTGCCAGCAGCCAAGACTACCCGGAGACCCAGTACTTC.

The chain employs TRBV20-1 and TRBJ2-4, with D unclear. Trimming removed 3 bases from V and 0 bases from J, with 18 bases in between. The CDR3 is made up of 17 amino acids. CDR1 and CDR2 (germline): DFQATT, SNEGSKA (reference sequence). The CDR3 nucleotides are TGCAGTGCTAGTGGGGTCTCGCGGCAGAAAGCCAAAAACATTCAGTACTTC. Translated: CSASGVSRQKAKNIQYF.

As to this clonotype: This may arise from a read error, as a much more abundant clone is one base away. The chain uses TRBV20-1 and TRBJ1-4; 7 bases are shared with TRBD1. Looked up from germline, CDR1 is DFQATT and CDR2 is SNEGSKA (reference sequence). There are 17 residues in the CDR3. This CDR3 reads CCARDEVEGAWQEKLFF. Here the CDR3 DNA reads TGCTGTGCTAGAGACGAAGTTGAGGGGGCGTGGCAGGAAAAACTGTTTTTT.

This clonotype was observed at least ten times. The chain is built from TRBV7-9 and TRBJ2-2; the match to TRBD2 covers 13 bases. The germline gives CDR1 SEHNR, CDR2 FQNEAQ (reference sequence). V was pared by 5 bases and J by 3 bases, with 6 bases of the junction left unmatched. The CDR3 extends over 17 amino acids. The DNA of the CDR3 is TGTGCCAGCAGCCTAAAGGGACTAGCGGGGTACACCGGGGAGCTGTTTTTT. Encoded protein: CASSLKGLAGYTGELFF. Based on the CDR3 plus reference TRBV7-9 and TRBJ2-2, the full variable domain is DTGVSQNPRHKITKRGQNVTFRCDPISEHNRLYWYRQTLGQGPEFLTYFQNEAQLEKSRLLSDRFSAERPKGSFSTLEIQRTEQGDSAMYLCASSLKGLAGYTGELFFGEGSRLTVL.